This T cell receptor (beta chain) derives from a study of T cells in Graves' hyperthyroidism and ophthalmopathy. Regions amplified from RNA transcripts were the TCR beta CDR3 regions. RT-PCR in the first round (using the HTBI primer set) targeted the TCR CDR3. TCRdb re-called the multiplex PCR reads through MiXCR, storing one row per CDR3 protein. The data hold a few hundred thousand distinct CDR3 sequences, with about 13% observed a single time. Findings of the study overall: Most thyroid clonotypes that were expanded above 0.001 also turned up in blood. The model made its ophthalmopathy prediction, and onset followed a median roughly six months later. Stable hyperthyroidism and ophthalmopathy were separated using 13 V-J signatures.

Germline CDR1 and CDR2: SGHTA and FQGTGA. The CDR3 runs 14 residues. The ends were cut back, 0 bases at V and 5 bases at J, with 8 bases in the middle. About this clonotype: Its target is not known.

The rearrangement links TRBV7-3 to TRBJ2-1; no reliable D call. The sample comprised blood. This receptor was obtained from a young woman with Graves' hyperthyroidism. Written as DNA, the CDR3 is TGTGCCAGCAGCTTAACGCCGCCTAACAATGAGCAGTTCTTC. Its translation is CASSLTPPNNEQFF.